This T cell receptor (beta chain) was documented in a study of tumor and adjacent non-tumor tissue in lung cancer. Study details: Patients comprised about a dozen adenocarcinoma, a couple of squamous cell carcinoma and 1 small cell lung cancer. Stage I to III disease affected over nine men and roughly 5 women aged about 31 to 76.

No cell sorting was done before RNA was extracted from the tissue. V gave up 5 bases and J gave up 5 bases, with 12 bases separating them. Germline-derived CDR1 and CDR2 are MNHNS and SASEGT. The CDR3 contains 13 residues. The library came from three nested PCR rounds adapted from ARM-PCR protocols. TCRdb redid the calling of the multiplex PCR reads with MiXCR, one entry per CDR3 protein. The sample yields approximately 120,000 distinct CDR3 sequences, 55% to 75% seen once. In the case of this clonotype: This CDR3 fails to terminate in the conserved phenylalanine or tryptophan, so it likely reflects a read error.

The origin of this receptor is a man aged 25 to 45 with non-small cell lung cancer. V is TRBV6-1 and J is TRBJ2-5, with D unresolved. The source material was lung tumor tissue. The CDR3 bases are TGTGCCAGCAGTTATAGTGATCGGGAGACCCAGTACCTC. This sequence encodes CASSYSDRETQYL.